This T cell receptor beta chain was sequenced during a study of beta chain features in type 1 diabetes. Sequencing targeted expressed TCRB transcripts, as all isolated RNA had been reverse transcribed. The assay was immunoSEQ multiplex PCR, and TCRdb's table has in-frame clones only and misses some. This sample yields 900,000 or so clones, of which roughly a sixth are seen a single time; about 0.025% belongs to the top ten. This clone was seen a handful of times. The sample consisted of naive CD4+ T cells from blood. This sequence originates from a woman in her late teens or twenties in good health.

The CDR3 nucleotides are TGTGCCATCAGTGAGAGCGTGCCTTACAATGAGCAGTTCTTC. It yields the protein CAISESVPYNEQFF. The chain joins TRBV10-3 to TRBJ2-1; D ambiguous. V lost 2 bases, J lost 4 bases, and 9 bases lay in between. Germline V gives CDR1 ENHRY, CDR2 SYGVKD. The CDR3 spans 14 residues.